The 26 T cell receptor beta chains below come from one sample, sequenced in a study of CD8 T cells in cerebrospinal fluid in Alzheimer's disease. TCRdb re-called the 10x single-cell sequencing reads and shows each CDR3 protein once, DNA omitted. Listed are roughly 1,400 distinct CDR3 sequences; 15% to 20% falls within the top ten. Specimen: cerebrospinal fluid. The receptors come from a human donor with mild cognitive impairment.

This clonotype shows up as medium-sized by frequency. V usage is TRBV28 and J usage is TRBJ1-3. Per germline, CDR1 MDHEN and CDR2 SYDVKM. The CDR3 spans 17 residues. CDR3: CASSLGWRTDSGNTIYF.

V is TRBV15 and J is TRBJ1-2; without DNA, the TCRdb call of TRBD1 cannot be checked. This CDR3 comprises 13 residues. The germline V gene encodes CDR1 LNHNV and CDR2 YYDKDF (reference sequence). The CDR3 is CATSSGTQWGYTF. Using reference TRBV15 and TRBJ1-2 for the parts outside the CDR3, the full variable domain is DAMVIQNPRYQVTQFGKPVTLSCSQTLNHNVMYWYQQKSSQAPKLLFHYYDKDFNNEADTPDNFQSRRPNTSFCFLDIRSPGLGDTAMYLCATSSGTQWGYTFGSGTRLTVV.

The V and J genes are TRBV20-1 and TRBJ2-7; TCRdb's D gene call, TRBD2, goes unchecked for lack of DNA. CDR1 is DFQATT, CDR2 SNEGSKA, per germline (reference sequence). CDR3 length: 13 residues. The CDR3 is CSAGAGGPREQYF.

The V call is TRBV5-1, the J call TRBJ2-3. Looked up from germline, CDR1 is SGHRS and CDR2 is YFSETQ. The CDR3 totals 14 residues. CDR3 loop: CASSLVQSTDTQYF.

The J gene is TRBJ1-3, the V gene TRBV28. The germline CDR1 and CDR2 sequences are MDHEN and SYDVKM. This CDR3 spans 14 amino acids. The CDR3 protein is CASRPRGSGNTIYF.

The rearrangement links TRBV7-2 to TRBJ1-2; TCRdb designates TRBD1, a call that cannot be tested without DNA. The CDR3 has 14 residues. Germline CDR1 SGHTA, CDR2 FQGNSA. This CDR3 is CASSLRDTNYGYTF.

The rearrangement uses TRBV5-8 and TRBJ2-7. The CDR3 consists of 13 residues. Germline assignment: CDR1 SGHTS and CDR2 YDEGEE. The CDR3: CASSSWNGDEQYF. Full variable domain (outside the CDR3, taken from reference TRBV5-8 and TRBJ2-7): EAGVTQSPTHLIKTRGQQATLRCSPISGHTSVYWYQQALGLGLQFLLWYDEGEERNRGNFPPRFSGRQFPNYSSELNVNALELEDSALYLCASSSWNGDEQYFGPGTRLTVT.

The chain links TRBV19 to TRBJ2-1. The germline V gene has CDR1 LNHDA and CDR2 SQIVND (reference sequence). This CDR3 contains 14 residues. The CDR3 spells CASSFERSYNEQFF.

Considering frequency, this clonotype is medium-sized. CDR3 residues: CASGGTHNEQFF. The chain couples TRBV12-5 to TRBJ2-1; TCRdb's D call of TRBD1 is untestable without DNA. In germline, CDR1 is LGHNT, CDR2 FRNRAP. CDR3 length equals 12 residues.

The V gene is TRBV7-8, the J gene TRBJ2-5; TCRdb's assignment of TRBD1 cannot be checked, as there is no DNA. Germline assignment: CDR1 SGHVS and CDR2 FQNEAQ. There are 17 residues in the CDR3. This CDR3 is CASSSPGTKPAPWTQYF.

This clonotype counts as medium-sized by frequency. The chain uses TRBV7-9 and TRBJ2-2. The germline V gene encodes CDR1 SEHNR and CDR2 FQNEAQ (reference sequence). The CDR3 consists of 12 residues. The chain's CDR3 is CASSFNSGELFF.

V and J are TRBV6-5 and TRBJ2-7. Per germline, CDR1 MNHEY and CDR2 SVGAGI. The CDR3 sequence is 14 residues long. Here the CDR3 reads CASSYNRDSYEQYF.

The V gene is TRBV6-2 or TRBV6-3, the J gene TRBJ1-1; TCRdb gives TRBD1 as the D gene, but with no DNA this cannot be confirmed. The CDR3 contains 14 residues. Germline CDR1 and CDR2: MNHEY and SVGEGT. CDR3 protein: CASTGDRGYTEAFF.

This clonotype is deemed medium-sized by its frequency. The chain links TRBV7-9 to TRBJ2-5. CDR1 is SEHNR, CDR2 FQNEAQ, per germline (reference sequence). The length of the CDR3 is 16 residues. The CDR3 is CASSFNTQKALETQYF.

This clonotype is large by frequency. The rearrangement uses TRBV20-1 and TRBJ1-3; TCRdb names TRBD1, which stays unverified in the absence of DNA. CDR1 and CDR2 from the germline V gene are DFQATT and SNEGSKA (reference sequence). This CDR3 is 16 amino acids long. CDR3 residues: CSAFGQGADAGNTIYF.

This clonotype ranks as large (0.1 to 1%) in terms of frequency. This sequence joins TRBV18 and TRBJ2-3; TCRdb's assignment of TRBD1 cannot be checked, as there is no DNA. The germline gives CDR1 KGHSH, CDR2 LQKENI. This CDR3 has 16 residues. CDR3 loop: CASSPPDSRGTDTQYF.

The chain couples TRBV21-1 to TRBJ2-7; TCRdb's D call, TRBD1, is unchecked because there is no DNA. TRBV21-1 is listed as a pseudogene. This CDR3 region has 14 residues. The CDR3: CASIPRDGAGEQYF.

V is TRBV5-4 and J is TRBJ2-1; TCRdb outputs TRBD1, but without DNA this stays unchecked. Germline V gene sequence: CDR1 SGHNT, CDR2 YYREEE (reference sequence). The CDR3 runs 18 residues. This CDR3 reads CASSLPGGHLSSYNEQFF.

The CDR3 spells CAWSPDRDNQPQHF. V is TRBV30 and J is TRBJ1-5; there is no DNA to check the TCRdb D call of TRBD1. The germline CDR1 and CDR2 sequences are GTSNPN and SVGIG (reference sequence). The CDR3 runs 14 residues.

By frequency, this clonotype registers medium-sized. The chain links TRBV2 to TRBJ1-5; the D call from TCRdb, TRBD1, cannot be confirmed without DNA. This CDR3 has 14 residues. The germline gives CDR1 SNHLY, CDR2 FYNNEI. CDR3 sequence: CASSEAGRNQPQHF.

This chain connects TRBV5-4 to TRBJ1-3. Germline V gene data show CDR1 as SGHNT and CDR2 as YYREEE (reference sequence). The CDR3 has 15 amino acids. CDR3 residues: CASSSDRAGGNTIYF.

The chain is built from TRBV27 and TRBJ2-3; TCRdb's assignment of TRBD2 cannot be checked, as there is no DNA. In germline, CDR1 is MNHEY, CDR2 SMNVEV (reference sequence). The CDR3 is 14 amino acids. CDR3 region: CASSLQGPTDTQYF.

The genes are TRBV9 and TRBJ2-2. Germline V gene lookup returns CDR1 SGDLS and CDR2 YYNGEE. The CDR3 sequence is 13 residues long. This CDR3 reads CASSVEVVGELFF.

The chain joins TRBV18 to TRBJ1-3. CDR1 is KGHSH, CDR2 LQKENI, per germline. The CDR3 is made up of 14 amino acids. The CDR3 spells CASSPPSLTNTIYF.

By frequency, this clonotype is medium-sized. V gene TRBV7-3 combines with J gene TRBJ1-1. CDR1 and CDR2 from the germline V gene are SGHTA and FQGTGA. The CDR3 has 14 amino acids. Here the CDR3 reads CASSLGTGNTEAFF. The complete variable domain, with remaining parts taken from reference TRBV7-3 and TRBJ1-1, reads GAGVSQTPSNKVTEKGKYVELRCDPISGHTALYWYRQSLGQGPEFLIYFQGTGAADDSGLPNDRFFAVRPEGSVSTLKIQRTERGDSAVYLCASSLGTGNTEAFFGQGTRLTVV.

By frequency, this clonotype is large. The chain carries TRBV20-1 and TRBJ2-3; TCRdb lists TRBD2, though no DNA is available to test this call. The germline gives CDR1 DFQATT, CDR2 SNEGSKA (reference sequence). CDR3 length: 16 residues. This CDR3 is CSARVGSGRYTDTQYF.